The 20 T cell receptor beta chains given below trace back to one sample, sequenced in a study of graft-versus-host responses after intestinal transplantation. No antigen has been identified for these receptors. The data were produced by immunoSEQ multiplex PCR, yet TCRdb's version contains in-frame clones alone and is incomplete. The table has roughly 93,000 clones, roughly 90% seen once. The material sequenced was unstimulated CD8+ T cells sorted from spleen or lymph node cells, taken before transplant. The receptor set was obtained from a human donor who was the organ donor for an intestinal transplant.

CDR3 loop: CASSLVARQGEAFF. Written as DNA, the CDR3 is TGTGCCAGCAGCTTAGTCGCCCGGCAGGGGGAAGCTTTCTTT. J is TRBJ1-1 and V is TRBV7-8; D might be TRBD1 (6 bases). Germline CDR1 SGHVS, CDR2 FQNEAQ. The CDR3 contains 14 residues. V gave up 1 base and J gave up 8 bases, with 14 bases separating them.

This chain links TRBV19 with TRBJ1-2; no firm D call. The CDR3 is 14 amino acids. The germline CDR1 and CDR2 sequences are LNHDA and SQIVND (reference sequence). V was trimmed by 0 bases and J by 0 bases, leaving 5 bases between them. CDR3 amino acids: CASSIDAANYGYTF. Written as DNA, the CDR3 is TGTGCCAGTAGTATAGATGCAGCTAACTATGGCTACACCTTC.

V and J are TRBV12-5 and TRBJ1-1, with D possibly TRBD1 on 6 matching bases. This CDR3 is 15 amino acids long. Trimming shortened V by 1 base and J by 0 bases, and 9 bases separated the two germline ends. Germline CDR1 LGHNT, CDR2 FRNRAP. The CDR3 sequence is CASGLADSMNTEAFF. CDR3 coding DNA: TGTGCTAGTGGTTTGGCGGACAGTATGAACACTGAAGCTTTCTTT.

V gene TRBV4-1 combines with J gene TRBJ2-5, with D perhaps matching TRBD1 (5 bases). V was cut by 0 bases and J by 5 bases, with 10 bases left in between. There are 14 residues in the CDR3. Germline CDR1 reads MGHRA; CDR2 reads YSYEKL. The CDR3 region is CASSQEPGQETQYF. DNA of the CDR3: TGCGCCAGCAGCCAAGAGCCAGGGCAGGAGACCCAGTACTTC.

This chain uses TRBV9 with TRBJ1-1, with 8 bases matching TRBD1. The germline V gene has CDR1 SGDLS and CDR2 YYNGEE. With V trimmed by 3 bases and J by 2 bases, 9 bases remained unmatched. There are 16 residues in the CDR3. CDR3 residues: CASSGDPGQANTEAFF. Written as DNA, the CDR3 is TGTGCCAGCAGCGGCGATCCGGGACAGGCTAACACTGAAGCTTTCTTT.

The rearrangement links TRBV19 to TRBJ2-1; 7 bases align to TRBD2. CDR1 and CDR2 (germline): LNHDA, SQIVND (reference sequence). The V gene end was trimmed by 6 bases and the J gene end by 1 base; junction bases not matched to a gene: 6. The CDR3 runs 15 residues. The CDR3 DNA reads TGTGCCAGTAGGGTCGGGGGGTCTTCCTACAATGAGCAGTTCTTC. This translates into CASRVGGSSYNEQFF.

The rearrangement uses TRBV5-5 and TRBJ1-1, with TRBD1 identical over 7 bases. Germline assignment: CDR1 SGHKS and CDR2 YYEKEE (reference sequence). This CDR3 has 14 residues. Trimming took 0 bases from V and 6 from J; bases not matched to a gene: 5. DNA of the CDR3: TGTGCCAGCAGCTTGGCGACAGGGTTCCCTGAAGCTTTCTTT. Translating gives CASSLATGFPEAFF.

The chain couples TRBV2 to TRBJ2-5; D is perhaps TRBD2 (6 bases). The CDR3 has 10 amino acids. Germline CDR1 SNHLY, CDR2 FYNNEI. Trimming removed 9 bases from V and 12 bases from J, with 14 bases in between. CDR3 DNA: TGTGCCAGTTGGACTAATCTTGAGTACTTC. As protein: CASWTNLEYF.

The gene calls are TRBV27 and TRBJ2-1, with TRBD1 as a possible D gene (7 bases). Germline-derived CDR1 and CDR2 are MNHEY and SMNVEV (reference sequence). The CDR3 runs 12 residues. Trimming left V 6 bases short and J 9 bases short, with 12 bases between. The CDR3 DNA reads as TGTGCCAGCAGGGGGCAGGGGGGTGAGCAGTTCTTC. As protein: CASRGQGGEQFF.

This clone was detected a few times. V usage is TRBV6-1 and J usage is TRBJ1-1, with 10 bases lining up with TRBD1. CDR1 and CDR2 (germline): MNHNS, SASEGT. The CDR3 consists of 14 residues. Trimming cost V 7 bases and J 4 bases; bases outside gene matches: 6. The CDR3 sequence is CASTIRTGGTEAFF. Written as DNA, the CDR3 is TGTGCCAGCACCATCCGGACAGGGGGCACTGAAGCTTTCTTT.

This clone was seen a few times. The CDR3 sequence is CASTGQAYSGNTIYF. Written as DNA, the CDR3 is TGTGCCAGCACCGGACAGGCCTACTCTGGAAACACCATATATTTT. The chain couples TRBV2 to TRBJ1-3, with 7 bases that match TRBD1. The CDR3 totals 15 residues. Germline-derived CDR1 and CDR2 are SNHLY and FYNNEI. With 7 bases clipped from V and 0 bases from J, the junction kept 6 bases outside the gene matches. The entire variable domain, with the rest obtained from reference TRBV2 and TRBJ1-3, is as follows: EPEVTQTPSHQVTQMGQEVILRCVPISNHLYFYWYRQILGQKVEFLVSFYNNEISEKSEIFDDQFSVERPDGSNFTLKIRSTKLEDSAMYFCASTGQAYSGNTIYFGEGSWLTVV.

The chain uses TRBV30 and TRBJ2-1; D perhaps matches TRBD2 (6 bases). This CDR3 has 11 residues. Trimming left V 2 bases short and J 10 bases short, with 9 bases between. Germline loops: CDR1 GTSNPN, CDR2 SVGIG (reference sequence). CDR3 sequence (DNA): TGTGCCTGGAGTCCGGACTACGAGCAGTTCTTC. It is translated as CAWSPDYEQFF.

The chain employs TRBV19 and TRBJ2-7; 8 nucleotides align to TRBD2. The CDR3 covers 12 residues. Germline lookup yields CDR1 LNHDA and CDR2 SQIVND (reference sequence). J was trimmed by 4 bases and V by 9 bases; bases with no gene match: 5. DNA of the CDR3: TGTGCCAGCCACGGGGGGGGATACGAGCAGTACTTC. It specifies CASHGGGYEQYF.

V is TRBV10-3 and J is TRBJ1-1; D is uncertain. This CDR3 region has 14 residues. V was clipped by 2 bases and J by 0 bases, with 7 bases between them. Germline V gives CDR1 ENHRY, CDR2 SYGVKD. The CDR3 DNA follows: TGTGCCATCAGTGAGGGTCACATGAACACTGAAGCTTTCTTT. Translation gives CAISEGHMNTEAFF.

The V gene is TRBV12-5, the J gene TRBJ1-4; 8 bases map to TRBD1. The CDR3 is made up of 14 amino acids. The V gene's germline CDR1 is LGHNT and CDR2 FRNRAP. V shed 10 bases, J shed 14 bases, and the junction held 18 bases outside the gene matches. The CDR3 spells CAKTWRDRSQVLFF. Written as DNA, the CDR3 is TGTGCTAAAACCTGGCGGGACAGGTCCCAAGTCCTGTTTTTT.

The chain joins TRBV7-9 to TRBJ2-5, with D possibly matching TRBD1 (6 bases). CDR3 length: 14 amino acids. In germline, CDR1 is SEHNR, CDR2 FQNEAQ (reference sequence). V dropped 3 bases and J dropped 1 base, with 9 bases sitting between them. This chain's CDR3 is CASSFTGTQETQYF. In DNA, the CDR3 is TGTGCCAGCAGCTTTACAGGGACCCAAGAGACCCAGTACTTC. Using reference TRBV7-9 and TRBJ2-5 for the parts outside the CDR3, the full variable domain is DTGVSQNPRHKITKRGQNVTFRCDPISEHNRLYWYRQTLGQGPEFLTYFQNEAQLEKSRLLSDRFSAERPKGSFSTLEIQRTEQGDSAMYLCASSFTGTQETQYFGPGTRLLVL.

The chain carries TRBV4-2 and TRBJ2-7, with D possibly being TRBD2 (6 bases). Per the germline V gene, CDR1 is LGHNA and CDR2 is YNFKEQ. Trimming took 0 bases from V and 0 from J, leaving 12 bases between them. The CDR3 has 16 residues. The CDR3, as DNA: TGTGCCAGCAGCCAAGAGTGGGAGGCGAACTCCTACGAGCAGTACTTC. Translated, it gives CASSQEWEANSYEQYF.

For this clone: Other DNA variants within this sample encode the same CDR3. The chain employs TRBV19 and TRBJ1-5; no clear D gene. This CDR3 has 12 residues. V dropped 3 bases and J dropped 4 bases, with 4 bases sitting between them. The germline V gene has CDR1 LNHDA and CDR2 SQIVND (reference sequence). CDR3 region: CASSIGNQPQHF. The CDR3 region has the DNA TGTGCCAGTAGTATCGGTAATCAGCCCCAGCATTTT.

This clone was picked up one time. V usage is TRBV9 and J usage is TRBJ1-1; 7 bases align to TRBD1. Unmatched junction bases numbered 2, after V lost 0 bases and J lost 0 bases. Germline assignment: CDR1 SGDLS and CDR2 YYNGEE. This CDR3 contains 15 residues. CDR3 sequence reads: CASSVEGAMNTEAFF. The CDR3 DNA reads as TGTGCCAGCAGCGTAGAGGGGGCGATGAACACTGAAGCTTTCTTT.

This clone appeared a single time. The chain is built from TRBV7-9 and TRBJ2-2, with D possibly matching TRBD2 (6 bases). V lost 1 base, J lost 5 bases, and 14 bases lay in between. The CDR3 extends over 16 amino acids. CDR1 is SEHNR and CDR2 is FQNEAQ in the germline V gene (reference sequence). The CDR3 region has the DNA TGTGCCAGCAGCTTAGTCCTAGCGAGCCCTACCGGGGAGCTGTTTTTT. It encodes CASSLVLASPTGELFF. Based on the CDR3 plus reference TRBV7-9 and TRBJ2-2, the full variable domain is DTGVSQNPRHKITKRGQNVTFRCDPISEHNRLYWYRQTLGQGPEFLTYFQNEAQLEKSRLLSDRFSAERPKGSFSTLEIQRTEQGDSAMYLCASSLVLASPTGELFFGEGSRLTVL.